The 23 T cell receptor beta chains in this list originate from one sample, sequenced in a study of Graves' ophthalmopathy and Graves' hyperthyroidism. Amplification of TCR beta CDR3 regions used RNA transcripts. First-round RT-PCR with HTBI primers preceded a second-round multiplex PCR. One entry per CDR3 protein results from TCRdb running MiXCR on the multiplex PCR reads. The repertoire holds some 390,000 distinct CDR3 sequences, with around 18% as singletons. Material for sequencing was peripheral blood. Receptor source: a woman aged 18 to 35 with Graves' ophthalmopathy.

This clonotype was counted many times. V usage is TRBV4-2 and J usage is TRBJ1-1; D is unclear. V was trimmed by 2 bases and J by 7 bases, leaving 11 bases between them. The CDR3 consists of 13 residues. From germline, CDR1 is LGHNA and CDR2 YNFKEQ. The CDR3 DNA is TGTGCCAGCAGCCAAACAGCTAAGAATGAAGCTTTCTTT. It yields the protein CASSQTAKNEAFF.

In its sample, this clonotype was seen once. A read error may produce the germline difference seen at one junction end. The CDR3 region has the DNA TGTGCCAGCAGCGAAGGGATTAGCGGAATCAAAAACATTCAGTACTTC. It specifies CASSEGISGIKNIQYF. The V gene is TRBV6-1, the J gene TRBJ2-4; D may be TRBD2 (6 bases). This CDR3 is built from 16 residues. CDR1 and CDR2 (germline): MNHNS, SASEGT.

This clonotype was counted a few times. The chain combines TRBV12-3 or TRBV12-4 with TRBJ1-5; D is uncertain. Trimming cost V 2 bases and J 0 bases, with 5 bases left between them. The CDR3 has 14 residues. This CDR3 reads CASSLKDSNQPQHF. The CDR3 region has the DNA TGTGCCAGCAGTTTAAAAGATAGCAATCAGCCCCAGCATTTT.

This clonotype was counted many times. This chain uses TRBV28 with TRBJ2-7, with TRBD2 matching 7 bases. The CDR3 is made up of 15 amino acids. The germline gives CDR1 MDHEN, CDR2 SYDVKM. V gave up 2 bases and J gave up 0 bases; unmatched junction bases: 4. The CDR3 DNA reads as TGTGCCAGCAGTTTAGCGGGAGTTCTCTCCTACGAGCAGTACTTC. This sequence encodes CASSLAGVLSYEQYF.

CDR3 in DNA: TGTGCCAGCAGCCCCCGGCCGCCCTCACACACTGAAGCTTTCTTT. Translating it yields CASSPRPPSHTEAFF. This chain joins TRBV28 and TRBJ1-1, with D unclear. Germline values: CDR1 MDHEN, CDR2 SYDVKM. V dropped 6 bases and J dropped 3 bases, with 17 bases sitting between them. There are 15 residues in the CDR3.

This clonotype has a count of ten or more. The CDR3 region has the DNA TGTGCCAGCAGGGGGACGGACGGATTACTAAGCAATCAGCCCCAGCATTTT. This translates into CASRGTDGLLSNQPQHF. This rearrangement joins TRBV6-4 to TRBJ1-5, with a tentative D call TRBD1 (5 bases). This CDR3 comprises 17 residues. V was trimmed by 6 bases and J by 1 base, leaving 19 bases between them. Germline V CDR1 and CDR2: MRHNA, SNTAGT.

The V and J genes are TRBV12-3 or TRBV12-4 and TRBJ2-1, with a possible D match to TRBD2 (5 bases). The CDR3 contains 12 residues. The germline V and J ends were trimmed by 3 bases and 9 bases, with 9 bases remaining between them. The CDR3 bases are TGTGCCAGCAGTTTCTTAGGAGGTGAGCAGTTCTTC. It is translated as CASSFLGGEQFF.

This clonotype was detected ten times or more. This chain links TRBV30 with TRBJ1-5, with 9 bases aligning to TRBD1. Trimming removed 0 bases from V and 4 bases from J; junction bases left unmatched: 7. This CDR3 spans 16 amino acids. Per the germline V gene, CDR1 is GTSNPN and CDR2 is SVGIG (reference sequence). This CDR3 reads CAWSVKLGQGNQPQHF. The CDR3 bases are TGTGCCTGGAGTGTAAAATTGGGACAGGGAAATCAGCCCCAGCATTTT.

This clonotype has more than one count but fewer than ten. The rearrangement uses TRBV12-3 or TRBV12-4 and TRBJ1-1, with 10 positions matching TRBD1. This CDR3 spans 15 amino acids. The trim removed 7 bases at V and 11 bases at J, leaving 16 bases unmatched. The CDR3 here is CASTVPGTGAARAFF. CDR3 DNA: TGTGCCAGCACCGTACCAGGGACAGGGGCGGCGAGGGCTTTCTTT.

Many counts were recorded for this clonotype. CDR3 loop: CASSLYRGITGELFF. CDR3 bases: TGTGCCAGCAGCCTTTACAGGGGAATCACCGGGGAGCTGTTTTTT. The gene calls are TRBV7-8 and TRBJ2-2, with TRBD1 matching 7 bases. The CDR3 totals 15 residues. The germline V gene encodes CDR1 SGHVS and CDR2 FQNEAQ. Trimming at V came to 5 bases and at J to 4 bases, leaving 7 bases not matched to a gene. Based on the CDR3 plus reference TRBV7-8 and TRBJ2-2, the full variable domain is GAGVSQSPRYKVAKRGQDVALRCDPISGHVSLFWYQQALGQGPEFLTYFQNEAQLDKSGLPSDRFFAERPEGSVSTLKIQRTQQEDSAVYLCASSLYRGITGELFFGEGSRLTVL.

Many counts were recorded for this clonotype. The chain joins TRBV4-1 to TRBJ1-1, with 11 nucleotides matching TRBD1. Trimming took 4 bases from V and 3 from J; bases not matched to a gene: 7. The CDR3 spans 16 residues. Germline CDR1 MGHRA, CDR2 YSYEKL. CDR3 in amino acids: CASSRTGGRGDTEAFF. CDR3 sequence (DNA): TGCGCCAGCAGCCGGACAGGGGGCCGAGGGGACACTGAAGCTTTCTTT.

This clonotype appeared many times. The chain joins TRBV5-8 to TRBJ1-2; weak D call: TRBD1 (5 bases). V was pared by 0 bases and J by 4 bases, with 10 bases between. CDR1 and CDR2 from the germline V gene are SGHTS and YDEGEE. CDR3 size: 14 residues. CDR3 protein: CASSLVHRSYGYTF. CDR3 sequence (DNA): TGTGCCAGCAGCTTGGTTCACAGGAGCTATGGCTACACCTTC.

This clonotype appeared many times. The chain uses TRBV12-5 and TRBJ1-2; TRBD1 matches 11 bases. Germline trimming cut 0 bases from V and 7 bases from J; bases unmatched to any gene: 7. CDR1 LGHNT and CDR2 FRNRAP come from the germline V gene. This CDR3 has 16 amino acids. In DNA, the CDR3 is TGTGCTAGTGGTTTGGTTGTTGGACAGGGGGCAGGTGGCTACACCTTC. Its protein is CASGLVVGQGAGGYTF.

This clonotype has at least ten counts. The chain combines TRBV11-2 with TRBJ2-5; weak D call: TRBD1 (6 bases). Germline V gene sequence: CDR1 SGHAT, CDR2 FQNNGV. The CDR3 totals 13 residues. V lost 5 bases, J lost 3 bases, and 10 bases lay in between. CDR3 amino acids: CASSIGQKETQYF. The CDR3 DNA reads TGTGCCAGCAGCATAGGACAGAAAGAGACCCAGTACTTC.

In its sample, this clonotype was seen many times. As DNA, the CDR3 is TGTGCCACCAGCAGGGGTTCGTGGGGGTCCTACAATGAGCAGTTCTTC. Amino acid sequence: CATSRGSWGSYNEQFF. V usage is TRBV15 and J usage is TRBJ2-1; D is tentatively TRBD1 or TRBD2 (5 bases each). The CDR3 covers 16 residues. In germline, CDR1 is LNHNV, CDR2 YYDKDF (reference sequence). Trimming pared 3 bases from V and 1 base from J, leaving 13 bases between.

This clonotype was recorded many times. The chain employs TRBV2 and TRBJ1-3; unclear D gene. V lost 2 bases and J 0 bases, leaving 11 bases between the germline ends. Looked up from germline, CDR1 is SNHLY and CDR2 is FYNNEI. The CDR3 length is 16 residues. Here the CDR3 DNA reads TGTGCCAGCAGTGAACGTTCACTGATCTCTGGAAACACCATATATTTT. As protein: CASSERSLISGNTIYF.

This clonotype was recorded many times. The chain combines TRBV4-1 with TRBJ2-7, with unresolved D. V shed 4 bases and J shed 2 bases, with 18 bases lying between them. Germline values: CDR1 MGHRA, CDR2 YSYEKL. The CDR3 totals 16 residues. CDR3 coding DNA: TGCGCCAGCAGCCGCGACCCACAAGGGCGGACCTACGAGCAGTACTTC. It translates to CASSRDPQGRTYEQYF.

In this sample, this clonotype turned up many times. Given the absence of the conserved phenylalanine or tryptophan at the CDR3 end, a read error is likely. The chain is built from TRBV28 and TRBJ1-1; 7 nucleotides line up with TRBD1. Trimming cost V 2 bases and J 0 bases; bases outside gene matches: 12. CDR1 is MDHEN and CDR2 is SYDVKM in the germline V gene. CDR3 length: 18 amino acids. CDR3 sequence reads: CASSLGRTGPVLNTEAFL. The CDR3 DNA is TGTGCCAGCAGTTTAGGAAGGACAGGACCCGTCCTGAACACTGAAGCTTTCCTT.

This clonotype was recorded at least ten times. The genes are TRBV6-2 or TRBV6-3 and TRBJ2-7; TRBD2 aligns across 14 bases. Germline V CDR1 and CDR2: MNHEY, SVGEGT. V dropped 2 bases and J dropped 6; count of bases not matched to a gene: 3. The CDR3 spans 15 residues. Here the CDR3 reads CASSYGTSGRGEQYF. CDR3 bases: TGTGCCAGCAGTTACGGGACTAGCGGGAGAGGCGAGCAGTACTTC.

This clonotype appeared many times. The CDR3 protein is CSSYIGIRGGYTF. CDR3 nucleotides: TGCAGCTCTTATATTGGGATTCGAGGGGGCTACACCTTC. The V and J genes are TRBV29-1 and TRBJ1-2; D call uncertain. Deletions cut 8 bases from V and 8 bases from J, with 21 bases between. The CDR3 runs to 13 residues. In germline, CDR1 is SQVTM, CDR2 ANQGSEA.

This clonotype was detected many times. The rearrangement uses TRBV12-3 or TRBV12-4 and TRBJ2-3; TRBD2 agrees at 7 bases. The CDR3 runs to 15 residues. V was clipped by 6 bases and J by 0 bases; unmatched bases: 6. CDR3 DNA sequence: TGTGCCAGCAGCACTAGCGTGGGCAGCACAGATACGCAGTATTTT. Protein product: CASSTSVGSTDTQYF.

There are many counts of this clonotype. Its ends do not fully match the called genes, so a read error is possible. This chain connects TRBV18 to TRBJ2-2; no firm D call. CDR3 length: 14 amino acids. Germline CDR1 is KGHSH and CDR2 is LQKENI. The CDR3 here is CASSPPLNAGELFF. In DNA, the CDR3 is TGTGCCAGCTCACCCCCCCTGAACGCCGGGGAGCTGTTTTTT.

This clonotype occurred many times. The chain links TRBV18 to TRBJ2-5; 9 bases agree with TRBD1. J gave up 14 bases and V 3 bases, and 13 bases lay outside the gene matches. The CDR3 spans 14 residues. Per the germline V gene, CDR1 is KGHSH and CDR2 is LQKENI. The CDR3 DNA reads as TGTGCCAGCTCACCGCCTAGCCTACCGGGACAGGGCTACTTC. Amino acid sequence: CASSPPSLPGQGYF.